A single sample is the source of the 20 T cell receptor beta chains below, sequenced in a study of blood T cell repertoires in COVID-19. Only in-frame clones appear in the TCRdb table, and some are missing; sequencing was by immunoSEQ multiplex PCR. The sample has around 16,000 clones; 85% to 90% are singletons. What was sequenced was peripheral blood. These receptors originate from a man aged 55 to 70 with acute or convalescent COVID-19.

This chain connects TRBV7-9 to TRBJ2-5, with TRBD1 matching over 7 bases. The CDR3 runs to 14 residues. Per the germline V gene, CDR1 is SEHNR and CDR2 is FQNEAQ (reference sequence). V lost 5 bases and J lost 4; bases outside the gene matches: 7. CDR3: CASSADRDRETQYF. The CDR3, as DNA: TGTGCCAGCAGCGCCGACAGGGACCGAGAGACCCAGTACTTC.

V and J are TRBV3-1 (or the pseudogene TRBV3-2) and TRBJ1-2, with D unclear. Germline V gene sequence: CDR1 LGHDT, CDR2 YNNKEL (reference sequence). CDR3 size: 13 residues. Trimming stripped 2 bases from V and 8 bases from J, with 12 bases between. CDR3 in DNA: TGTGCCAGCAGCCAATATGCAGGTGTCGGCTACACCTTC. Residues: CASSQYAGVGYTF.

This clone occurred once. The chain links TRBV10-3 to TRBJ2-3; 13 bases are a match to TRBD2. The trim removed 0 bases at V and 5 bases at J, leaving 2 bases unmatched. This CDR3 is 16 amino acids long. The germline V gene has CDR1 ENHRY and CDR2 SYGVKD. The CDR3 loop is CAISESTSGGGDTQYF. CDR3 nucleotides: TGTGCCATCAGTGAGTCAACTAGCGGGGGGGGAGATACGCAGTATTTT.

The V call is TRBV7-6, the J call TRBJ2-7; 13 bases are a match to TRBD2. This CDR3 is built from 15 residues. Germline trimming cut 5 bases from V and 3 bases from J; bases unmatched to any gene: 4. The germline CDR1 and CDR2 sequences are SGHVS and FNYEAQ. CDR3 DNA: TGTGCCAGCAGCCCTCGGACTAGCGGGAGCTACGAGCAGTACTTC. Its translation: CASSPRTSGSYEQYF.

This rearrangement joins TRBV7-2 to TRBJ2-7; 8 nucleotides agree with TRBD1. The ends lost 1 base at V and 5 bases at J; junction bases unmatched: 7. This CDR3 has 15 residues. The germline gives CDR1 SGHTA, CDR2 FQGNSA. The CDR3 sequence is CASSLVQGALNEQYF. The DNA for the CDR3 is TGTGCCAGCAGCTTAGTCCAGGGGGCGCTCAACGAGCAGTACTTC.

The genes are TRBV29-1 and TRBJ2-2; TRBD1 matches 11 bases. Germline assignment: CDR1 SQVTM and CDR2 ANQGSEA. The CDR3 is made up of 15 amino acids. The ends lost 4 bases at V and 4 bases at J; junction bases unmatched: 5. The CDR3 coding sequence is TGCAGCGTTGTAAAGGGGACAGGGGGCACCGGGGAGCTGTTTTTT. It is translated as CSVVKGTGGTGELFF.

This clone has only one observation. CDR3 DNA sequence: TGTGCCAGCAGCACACCACTAGCGGGGGACCCCTACGAGCAGTACTTC. This encodes CASSTPLAGDPYEQYF. J is TRBJ2-7 and V is TRBV6-4; the match to TRBD2 covers 11 bases. V shed 6 bases and J 2 bases; nucleotides not matched to a gene: 9. From germline, CDR1 is MRHNA and CDR2 SNTAGT. This CDR3 comprises 16 residues.

This clone has only a few counts. V is TRBV7-9 and J is TRBJ1-2; unclear D gene. CDR3 size: 14 residues. V lost 5 bases and J lost 4, with 14 bases in between. Germline CDR1 is SEHNR and CDR2 is FQNEAQ (reference sequence). The CDR3 spells CASSLTSGGYGYTF. The CDR3 nucleotides are TGTGCCAGCAGCCTCACCTCCGGTGGCTATGGCTACACCTTC. The full variable domain, with the rest looked up from reference TRBV7-9 and TRBJ1-2, is DTGVSQNPRHKITKRGQNVTFRCDPISEHNRLYWYRQTLGQGPEFLTYFQNEAQLEKSRLLSDRFSAERPKGSFSTLEIQRTEQGDSAMYLCASSLTSGGYGYTFGSGTRLTVV.

The chain links TRBV4-3 to TRBJ2-3, with 9 positions matching TRBD1. Unmatched junction bases numbered 6, after V lost 0 bases and J lost 2 bases. This CDR3 is built from 17 residues. Germline CDR1 reads LGHNA; CDR2 reads YSLEER. In DNA, the CDR3 is TGCGCCAGCAGCCAAGATTGGGGACAGGGAGTCACAGATACGCAGTATTTT. This codes for CASSQDWGQGVTDTQYF.

The V call is TRBV3-1 (or the pseudogene TRBV3-2), the J call TRBJ2-5; TRBD2 matches 8 bases. Germline V lookup: CDR1 LGHDT, CDR2 YNNKEL (reference sequence). V was pared by 4 bases and J by 4 bases, with 5 bases of the junction left unmatched. This CDR3 region has 14 residues. In DNA form, the CDR3 reads TGTGCCAGCAGCCTCGGGACTAGGGGAGAGACCCAGTACTTC. Translation: CASSLGTRGETQYF.

V gene TRBV7-2 combines with J gene TRBJ2-3; a weak D match, TRBD1 (5 bases). V dropped 5 bases and J dropped 1 base, with 16 bases sitting between them. Germline V gene sequence: CDR1 SGHTA, CDR2 FQGNSA. The CDR3 has 16 residues. The CDR3 here is CASSHGWSRGTDTQYF. Written as DNA, the CDR3 is TGTGCCAGCAGCCACGGTTGGAGCAGGGGCACAGATACGCAGTATTTT.

This chain uses TRBV18 with TRBJ2-2; D is perhaps TRBD2 (5 bases). The germline V gene encodes CDR1 KGHSH and CDR2 LQKENI. Trimming took off 3 bases at V and 3 bases at J, with 14 bases between the two ends. CDR3 size: 16 residues. CDR3 in amino acids: CASSPPGLADTGELFF. In DNA form, the CDR3 reads TGTGCCAGCTCACCTCCCGGCCTAGCTGACACCGGGGAGCTGTTTTTT.

This chain connects TRBV27 to TRBJ2-5; D is perhaps TRBD2 (7 bases). The CDR3 has 18 amino acids. V lost 5 bases and J 2 bases, leaving 24 bases between the germline ends. CDR1 is MNHEY, CDR2 SMNVEV, per germline (reference sequence). This CDR3 reads CASSPKTPGGRGQETQYF. The CDR3 coding sequence is TGTGCCAGCAGTCCTAAAACCCCCGGGGGGAGGGGGCAAGAGACCCAGTACTTC.

This chain uses TRBV7-8 with TRBJ1-4, with TRBD1 identical over 7 bases. Germline V gene data show CDR1 as SGHVS and CDR2 as FQNEAQ. This CDR3 spans 15 amino acids. Unmatched junction bases numbered 4, after V lost 5 bases and J lost 1 base. In nucleotides, the CDR3 is TGTGCCAGCAGCGCACGGACAGGAACTAATGAAAAACTGTTTTTT. This codes for CASSARTGTNEKLFF.

This rearrangement joins TRBV7-9 to TRBJ1-2, with D tentatively TRBD1 (5 bases). This CDR3 comprises 13 residues. Between the trimmed V and J ends, which lost 3 bases and 5 bases, there was a span of 10 bases. Germline V gives CDR1 SEHNR, CDR2 FQNEAQ (reference sequence). As DNA, the CDR3 is TGTGCCAGCAGCTTTCCCGGGACTTATGGCTACACCTTC. Translation gives CASSFPGTYGYTF. Full variable domain (missing parts from reference TRBV7-9 and TRBJ1-2): DTGVSQNPRHKITKRGQNVTFRCDPISEHNRLYWYRQTLGQGPEFLTYFQNEAQLEKSRLLSDRFSAERPKGSFSTLEIQRTEQGDSAMYLCASSFPGTYGYTFGSGTRLTVV.

The genes are TRBV7-3 and TRBJ2-1; TRBD2 aligns across 8 bases. Germline V gene sequence: CDR1 SGHTA, CDR2 FQGTGA. The CDR3 spans 12 residues. Unmatched junction bases numbered 5, after V lost 4 bases and J lost 12 bases. The CDR3 loop reads CASSSDGRGQFF. The CDR3 DNA reads TGTGCCAGCAGCTCTGACGGGAGGGGGCAGTTCTTC.

V and J are TRBV7-3 and TRBJ1-2, with 10 positions matching TRBD1. The ends lost 2 bases at V and 13 bases at J; junction bases unmatched: 4. Germline-derived CDR1 and CDR2 are SGHTA and FQGTGA. The CDR3 totals 12 residues. CDR3 region: CASSLPGQGCTF. DNA of the CDR3: TGTGCCAGCAGCTTACCGGGACAGGGGTGCACCTTC.

The chain links TRBV5-1 to TRBJ2-4; 11 bases agree with TRBD2. After removal of 3 bases from V and 0 bases from J, the junction contained 2 bases not matched to a gene. The CDR3 runs 16 residues. Germline V CDR1 and CDR2: SGHRS, YFSETQ. CDR3 in DNA: TGCGCCAGCAGCTCGACTAGCGGGGTAGCCAAAAACATTCAGTACTTC. Its protein is CASSSTSGVAKNIQYF. The full variable domain, completed using reference TRBV5-1 and TRBJ2-4, is KAGVTQTPRYLIKTRGQQVTLSCSPISGHRSVSWYQQTPGQGLQFLFEYFSETQRNKGNFPGRFSGRQFSNSRSEMNVSTLELGDSALYLCASSSTSGVAKNIQYFGAGTRLSVL.

J is TRBJ1-1 and V is TRBV30, with a weak D call TRBD1 (5 bases). Germline V gene lookup returns CDR1 GTSNPN and CDR2 SVGIG (reference sequence). The CDR3 extends over 14 amino acids. The germline V and J ends were trimmed by 0 bases and 4 bases, with 12 bases remaining between them. The CDR3 here is CAWSVRGAVTEAFF. The DNA for the CDR3 is TGTGCCTGGAGTGTAAGGGGTGCCGTCACTGAAGCTTTCTTT.

The rearrangement uses TRBV7-3 and TRBJ2-6, with D possibly being TRBD1 (7 bases). The CDR3 consists of 18 residues. Trimming left V 2 bases short and J 3 bases short, with 17 bases between. Germline CDR1 reads SGHTA; CDR2 reads FQGTGA. The CDR3 here is CASSLFGRGDVGANVLTF. The CDR3 coding sequence is TGTGCCAGCAGCTTATTCGGCAGGGGGGACGTTGGGGCCAACGTCCTGACTTTC. The full variable domain, completed using reference TRBV7-3 and TRBJ2-6, is GAGVSQTPSNKVTEKGKYVELRCDPISGHTALYWYRQSLGQGPEFLIYFQGTGAADDSGLPNDRFFAVRPEGSVSTLKIQRTERGDSAVYLCASSLFGRGDVGANVLTFGAGSRLTVL.